This TCR beta chain was documented in a study of metastatic and nonmetastatic thyroid tumors. In the study overall: Repertoire comparisons spanned blood and tumor or nodule tissue from malignant and benign thyroid patients. Findings and caveats of the study: Significantly higher TCR beta diversity was reportedly seen in malignant thyroid tumors than benign nodules, in blood and tumor.

In the case of this clone: Its antigen is as yet unknown.

Germline CDR1 is MGHDK and CDR2 is SYGVNS. The CDR3 loop spans 15 amino acids. Trimming took 6 bases from V and 3 from J, leaving 18 bases between them. Ahead of thyroid surgery, no patient had received treatment of any kind. Original processing notes: The study's classifier, a distant-metastasis tool for papillary thyroid cancer, was built using CDR3 differences across clinicopathological groups. TCRdb re-called clones via MiXCR from the PCR reads. The authors' filters were not applied to this entry. The table has about 32,000 clones, about 30% seen once. The sample was tumor tissue. The clonotype was recovered from a female donor with papillary thyroid cancer or a benign thyroid nodule (not recorded which). Some clones in this sample may be carry-over from other donors' samples. The chain has TRBV25-1 and TRBJ2-7; D is perhaps TRBD1 (5 bases). The CDR3 sequence is CASSSVKGPYYEQYF. CDR3 bases: TGTGCCAGCAGCTCCGTGAAGGGGCCATACTACGAGCAGTACTTC.